Below, 21 T cell receptor beta chains from the same sample are listed, as sequenced in a study of shared clonotypes between healthy human individuals. Here immunoSEQ multiplex PCR was the method, and the copy in TCRdb shows in-frame clones only, minus some. The data contain more than 2 million clones, 90% to 97% of them seen just once; the ten biggest clones take up roughly 0.13%. Sequenced input: naive CD4+ T cells sorted from blood. Described subset: CD45RA+ positively selected. The source of these receptors is a man between 18 and 35 years old in good health.

The chain uses TRBV27 and TRBJ2-4, with no clear D. This CDR3 contains 13 residues. Trimming took 1 base from V and 9 from J, leaving 10 bases between them. Germline CDR1 reads MNHEY; CDR2 reads SMNVEV (reference sequence). CDR3 region: CASSLYPMGIQYF. In DNA, the CDR3 is TGTGCCAGCAGTTTATATCCTATGGGCATTCAGTACTTC.

The chain has TRBV5-1 and TRBJ2-1; no clear D. The CDR3 is 13 amino acids. CDR1 is SGHRS, CDR2 YFSETQ, per germline. V lost 0 bases, J lost 5 bases, and 6 bases lay in between. Here the CDR3 reads CASSLEANNEQFF. In nucleotides, the CDR3 is TGCGCCAGCAGCTTGGAGGCCAACAATGAGCAGTTCTTC.

The chain has TRBV14 and TRBJ1-2; D remains unclear. The CDR3 length is 13 residues. Germline values: CDR1 SGHDN, CDR2 FVKESK. The ends were cut back, 0 bases at V and 4 bases at J, with 6 bases in the middle. CDR3 sequence reads: CASSQENSYGYTF. CDR3 sequence (DNA): TGTGCCAGCAGCCAAGAGAACAGCTATGGCTACACCTTC.

Notes on this clone: This same CDR3 is encoded by further DNA sequences in the sample. V usage is TRBV30 and J usage is TRBJ2-5, with D unclear. Trimming took 2 bases from V and 5 from J, leaving 6 bases between them. The CDR3 extends over 11 amino acids. The germline CDR1 and CDR2 sequences are GTSNPN and SVGIG (reference sequence). CDR3: CAWSIQETQYF. In DNA form, the CDR3 reads TGTGCCTGGAGTATCCAGGAGACCCAGTACTTC.

The CDR3, as DNA: TGTGCCAGCAGTGAAGGTTTGGGCGGCTATGGCTACACCTTC. This sequence encodes CASSEGLGGYGYTF. The chain employs TRBV2 and TRBJ1-2; no definite D call. This CDR3 has 14 residues. Germline V gene lookup returns CDR1 SNHLY and CDR2 FYNNEI. V shed 1 base and J shed 4 bases, with 10 bases lying between them.

The chain employs TRBV21-1 and TRBJ2-5. TRBV21-1 has pseudogene status. This CDR3 comprises 14 residues. The CDR3 nucleotides read TGTGCCAGCAGCCCCGGGACCAAACAAGAGACCCAGTACTTC. Protein product: CASSPGTKQETQYF.

The V call is TRBV19, the J call TRBJ1-2; D might be TRBD1 (6 bases). The V end was cut by 4 bases, the J end by 4 bases, with 10 bases between. This CDR3 contains 13 residues. CDR1 and CDR2 from the germline V gene are LNHDA and SQIVND (reference sequence). This CDR3 is CASSRGQSYGYTF. Here the CDR3 DNA reads TGTGCCAGTAGTAGAGGACAGTCCTATGGCTACACCTTC. The variable domain in full, completed from reference TRBV19 and TRBJ1-2, reads DGGITQSPKYLFRKEGQNVTLSCEQNLNHDAMYWYRQDPGQGLRLIYYSQIVNDFQKGDIAEGYSVSREKKESFPLTVTSAQKNPTAFYLCASSRGQSYGYTFGSGTRLTVV.

The chain has TRBV9 and TRBJ1-3, with D possibly TRBD1 on 6 matching bases. The germline gives CDR1 SGDLS, CDR2 YYNGEE. CDR3 length equals 16 residues. Trimming pared 3 bases from V and 4 bases from J, leaving 17 bases between. The CDR3 nucleotides read TGTGCCAGCAGCGAACTCCCAGGGGCTCGAGGAAACACCATATATTTT. Amino acids: CASSELPGARGNTIYF.

As for this clone: At the DNA level, this CDR3 is encoded by other sequences in the same sample as well. The chain links TRBV2 to TRBJ2-3; the match to TRBD2 covers 10 bases. Germline V gene data show CDR1 as SNHLY and CDR2 as FYNNEI. With 6 bases clipped from V and 1 base from J, the junction kept 4 bases outside the gene matches. CDR3 size: 15 residues. In nucleotides, the CDR3 is TGTGCCAGCAGCGCCCTAGCGGGGGGCACAGATACGCAGTATTTT. Encoded protein: CASSALAGGTDTQYF.

This chain links TRBV6-5 with TRBJ2-7; D unresolved. The CDR3 sequence is 13 residues long. CDR1 and CDR2 (germline): MNHEY, SVGAGI. Trimming shortened V by 5 bases and J by 3 bases, and 11 bases separated the two germline ends. CDR3 sequence reads: CASSLGWDYEQYF. The CDR3 coding sequence is TGTGCCAGCAGTCTGGGTTGGGACTACGAGCAGTACTTC.

In nucleotides, the CDR3 is TGTGCCAGCAGCGGCGGCGTTCGGGAGACCCAGTACTTC. It yields the protein CASSGGVRETQYF. The chain recombines TRBV5-6 with TRBJ2-5, with D uncertain. The germline gives CDR1 SGHDT, CDR2 YYEEEE. The CDR3 length is 13 residues. Trimming took 4 bases from V and 5 from J, leaving 12 bases between them.

The chain uses TRBV18 and TRBJ2-7; D possibly matches TRBD1 or TRBD2 (5 bases each). Germline V gene sequence: CDR1 KGHSH, CDR2 LQKENI. Trimming shortened V by 6 bases and J by 4 bases, and 16 bases separated the two germline ends. The CDR3 covers 14 residues. The CDR3 DNA reads TGTGCCAGCTCCGCCGATTGGGGGATGTACGAGCAGTACTTC. This gives the protein CASSADWGMYEQYF.

The chain recombines TRBV27 with TRBJ1-5; 9 bases map to TRBD1. Germline loops: CDR1 MNHEY, CDR2 SMNVEV (reference sequence). The CDR3 consists of 17 residues. Trimming cost V 7 bases and J 0 bases; bases outside gene matches: 10. The CDR3 loop is CASNPGQGKYSNQPQHF. The CDR3 bases are TGTGCCAGCAATCCGGGACAGGGAAAATATAGCAATCAGCCCCAGCATTTT.

V gene TRBV28 combines with J gene TRBJ1-5; no definite D call. Per the germline V gene, CDR1 is MDHEN and CDR2 is SYDVKM. V gave up 3 bases and J gave up 2 bases, with 14 bases separating them. The length of the CDR3 is 16 residues. The CDR3 spells CASSFRGLGRNQPQHF. CDR3 DNA sequence: TGTGCCAGCAGTTTTCGGGGTTTGGGTCGCAATCAGCCCCAGCATTTT.

Details on this clone: Other DNA sequences in this specimen translate into the identical CDR3. The V and J genes are TRBV29-1 and TRBJ1-2; D is undetermined. The V and J ends lost 4 bases and 6 bases respectively, with 9 bases between them. Germline values: CDR1 SQVTM, CDR2 ANQGSEA. This CDR3 contains 11 residues. The CDR3: CSVGTGDGYTF. CDR3 DNA sequence: TGCAGCGTTGGAACCGGGGATGGCTACACCTTC. Based on the CDR3 plus reference TRBV29-1 and TRBJ1-2, the full variable domain is SAVISQKPSRDICQRGTSLTIQCQVDSQVTMMFWYRQQPGQSLTLIATANQGSEATYESGFVIDKFPISRPNLTFSTLTVSNMSPEDSSIYLCSVGTGDGYTFGSGTRLTVV.

The chain carries TRBV5-8 and TRBJ1-6; D gene unclear. The CDR3 covers 16 residues. V lost 4 bases and J 4 bases, leaving 15 bases between the germline ends. The germline CDR1 and CDR2 sequences are SGHTS and YDEGEE. The CDR3 nucleotides read TGTGCCAGCAGCCGGGGATTTTTCGAATATAATTCACCCCTCCACTTT. Translating gives CASSRGFFEYNSPLHF.

This chain uses TRBV4-1 with TRBJ1-3; TRBD1 matches at 9 bases. Germline values: CDR1 MGHRA, CDR2 YSYEKL. There are 17 residues in the CDR3. Unmatched junction bases numbered 13, after V lost 3 bases and J lost 7 bases. CDR3 in DNA: TGCGCCAGCAGCCATGCCAAGGACAGGGGATTTCGGAACACCATATATTTT. It encodes CASSHAKDRGFRNTIYF.

The rearrangement links TRBV30 to TRBJ2-7; 12 nucleotides match TRBD1. Trimming cost V 4 bases and J 7 bases; bases outside gene matches: 8. Germline loops: CDR1 GTSNPN, CDR2 SVGIG (reference sequence). The CDR3 spans 14 residues. This CDR3 is CAWTTGTGGLEQYF. CDR3 DNA sequence: TGTGCCTGGACTACCGGGACAGGGGGCTTAGAGCAGTACTTC.

This chain uses TRBV6-1 with TRBJ2-7, with 7 bases fitting TRBD1. V lost 0 bases and J lost 1; bases outside the gene matches: 6. CDR3 length: 16 residues. Germline V lookup: CDR1 MNHNS, CDR2 SASEGT. The chain's CDR3 is CASSEAWGTASYEQYF. For the CDR3, the DNA is TGTGCCAGCAGTGAAGCGTGGGGGACAGCTTCCTACGAGCAGTACTTC.

The rearrangement uses TRBV7-9 and TRBJ1-1, with 7 bases lining up with TRBD1. The CDR3 consists of 15 residues. The germline gives CDR1 SEHNR, CDR2 FQNEAQ (reference sequence). V was pared by 5 bases and J by 12 bases, with 18 bases of the junction left unmatched. DNA for the CDR3: TGTGCCAGCAGCCCCCAGACAGGGTGGCTCGGGGCGCCTTTCTTT. Translated, it gives CASSPQTGWLGAPFF.

The chain recombines TRBV7-9 with TRBJ1-4; D call uncertain. V lost 6 bases and J lost 8, with 16 bases in between. Germline V gene lookup returns CDR1 SEHNR and CDR2 FQNEAQ (reference sequence). The CDR3 has 14 amino acids. For the CDR3, the DNA is TGTGCCAGCAGGTCTGGAATCATGAGGGAAAAACTGTTTTTT. Translating it yields CASRSGIMREKLFF.